This TCR beta chain was sequenced during a study of OX40 agonist ivuxolimab in advanced cancers. At the level of the study: Of mixed ages from about 23 to 85 and averaging about 56 years, the group was approximately 84% male.

CDR1 and CDR2 (germline): LGHNA, YSLEER. V was pared by 0 bases and J by 5 bases, with 11 bases between. The CDR3 extends over 14 amino acids. Clones were sequenced by immunoSEQ multiplex PCR, and TCRdb holds only the in-frame ones, with some missing. The repertoire has fewer than 40,000 clones, around three quarters of them found once; the top ten carry approximately 17%. V gene TRBV4-3 combines with J gene TRBJ2-7; D might be TRBD2 (6 bases). This specimen was CD4+ or CD8+ T cells sorted from blood, taken in a trial of the OX40 agonist ivuxolimab. This TCR derives from an adult with an advanced solid tumor such as melanoma, head and neck, liver or kidney cancer. The CDR3 is CASSQEPGVDEQYF. The CDR3 bases are TGCGCCAGCAGCCAAGAGCCGGGGGTCGACGAGCAGTACTTC.